This T cell receptor beta chain appears in the sequencing data of a study of T cell responses to AZD1222 COVID-19 vaccine. Assay used: immunoSEQ multiplex PCR; TCRdb lists only in-frame clones, some missing. The sample contains 120,000 or so clones, around 83% of which appear only once. This clone has just one count. Antigen specificity is unknown. The CDR3 runs to 16 residues. Trimming took 7 bases from V and 8 from J; bases not matched to a gene: 16. Germline CDR1 is LNHDA and CDR2 is SQIVND (reference sequence). Study-wide results and limits: Baseline antibody screening turned up just a handful of seropositive AZD1222 recipients.

This sample comprised peripheral blood, obtained 28 days after the second AZD1222 dose. This rearrangement joins TRBV19 to TRBJ1-2, with TRBD1 matching 10 bases. This sequence was found in an adult who received the AZD1222 COVID-19 vaccine. The CDR3 reads CASMGQGILRLGGYTF. CDR3 nucleotides: TGTGCCAGTATGGGACAGGGGATCCTCCGCCTCGGAGGCTACACCTTC.